These T cell receptor beta chains were read from a single sample in a study of CD8+CD57+ T cells in acquired aplastic anemia. Each CDR3 protein gets one entry after TCRdb re-called the reads with MiXCR. The table lists 150,000 to 200,000 distinct CDR3 sequences, around half of them singletons. The specimen was sorted CD4+, CD8+, or CD8+CD57+ T cells (not recorded which) from PBMCs. These receptors came from a human donor with aplastic anemia. CDR3s include the opening cysteine and the closing phenylalanine or tryptophan. The D gene is left open where the match is weak. A clone size is listed for some rows: how often the clone was seen (once, few, many), or a class if it is expanded.

j_call | d_call | v_call | clone_size | cdr3_nt | cdr3_aa
TRBJ1-3 | - | TRBV10-3 | - | TGTGCCAGCAACTACGGAAACACCATATATTTT | CASNYGNTIYF
TRBJ2-5 | - | TRBV2 | - | TGTGCCAGCAGTGGGGGGAAAGAGACCCAGTACTTC | CASSGGKETQYF
TRBJ2-3 | TRBD1 | TRBV20-1 | many | TGCAGTACACGACAGGGGACTAGCACAGATACGCAGTATTTT | CSTRQGTSTDTQYF
TRBJ2-2 | TRBD2 | TRBV11-1 | - | TGTGCCAGCAGCTTACCCGGACTAGCGGGAACGGAGCTGTTTTTT | CASSLPGLAGTELFF
TRBJ2-1 | - | TRBV19 | many | TGTGCCAGCCGGGACCCTGGGAGGAATGAGCAGTTCTTC | CASRDPGRNEQFF
TRBJ2-1 | TRBD2 | TRBV20-1 | - | TGCAGTGCCAGGACTAGCGGGAGCTCAGATGAGCAGTTCTTC | CSARTSGSSDEQFF
TRBJ1-2 | TRBD1 | TRBV15 | many | TGTGTCACCAGCCGGGACAGGGTTTATGGCTACACCTTC | CVTSRDRVYGYTF
TRBJ1-2 | - | TRBV19 | many | TGTGCCAGTAGTACCGGACAGACTTATGGCTACACCTTC | CASSTGQTYGYTF
TRBJ2-5 | - | TRBV7-9 | many | TGTGCCAGCAGCTTGGCAGGGATAGAGACCCAGTACTTC | CASSLAGIETQYF
TRBJ1-2 | - | TRBV29-1 | - | TGCAGCGTTGCCCAGGTGGACTATGGCTACACCTTC | CSVAQVDYGYTF
TRBJ2-2 | - | TRBV19 | - | TGTGCCAGTAAAACTAGCCTCAACACCGGGGAGCTGTTTTTT | CASKTSLNTGELFF
TRBJ2-2 | - | TRBV19 | - | TGTGCCAGTAGTATCGGTCGGGGCGGAAACACCGGGGAGCTGTCTTTT | CASSIGRGGNTGELSF
TRBJ2-7 | - | TRBV25-1 | many | TGTGCCAGCAGTGATAAGCAGGTTTGGTCCTACGAGCAGTACTTC | CASSDKQVWSYEQYF